This T cell receptor beta chain appears in the sequencing data of a study of OX40 agonist ivuxolimab in advanced cancers. Study context: Of the participants, 35% to 50% had some prior anti-PD-1, anti-PD-L1 or anti-CTLA-4 therapy, which was allowed. Whole-study findings and limits: Low clonal expansion, among the lowest seen, marked partial responders at 0.1-3.0 mg/kg.

V lost 3 bases, J lost 3 bases, and 13 bases stayed unmatched. Germline lookup yields CDR1 GTSNPN and CDR2 SVGIG (reference sequence). The CDR3 has 16 residues. This clone was observed once. The antigen is not known. The method was immunoSEQ multiplex PCR; TCRdb's version includes in-frame clones alone and lacks a portion of them. The table records about 73,000 clones, over 80% of them present only once. V gene TRBV30 combines with J gene TRBJ2-5; TRBD2 matches 7 bases. This receptor was taken from an adult with an advanced solid tumor such as melanoma, head and neck, liver or kidney cancer. The specimen was CD4+ or CD8+ T cells sorted from blood, collected in a trial of the OX40 agonist ivuxolimab. The CDR3: CAWRGGSSSIEETQYF. CDR3 coding DNA: TGTGCCTGGAGGGGGGGGAGTAGTAGTATTGAAGAGACCCAGTACTTC.